These T cell receptor beta chains were read from a single sample in a study of T cell changes during pregnancy in multiple sclerosis. Using immunoSEQ multiplex PCR, the repertoire was profiled, and TCRdb retains in-frame clones only, with some absent. The sample carries 35,000 to 45,000 clones, 90% to 95% recorded once. This material consisted of CD4+ T cells from peripheral blood mononuclear cells, taken in the first trimester of pregnancy. These receptors all stem from a female donor with multiple sclerosis, enrolled in a pregnancy study. The CDR3 runs from the conserved cysteine through the conserved F or W. A D gene is named only where the DNA matches it firmly. Clone size appears in some rows only: once, few, many, or a class for an expanded clone.

NA,TRBV28,TRBJ2-4,NA,TGTGCCAGCAGTCTTCCGACAAGGGGGGAGGGCATTCAGTACTTC,CASSLPTRGEGIQYF
NA,TRBV9,TRBJ2-1,TRBD2,TGTGCCAGCAGCGTATTGGGACTAGCGGGCAGCTCCTACAATGAGCAGTTCTTC,CASSVLGLAGSSYNEQFF
NA,TRBV7-2,TRBJ2-1,TRBD1,TGTGCCAGCAGCTTATACGAGACAGGGTTTGTTGCGCAGTTCTTC,CASSLYETGFVAQFF
NA,TRBV18,TRBJ2-6,NA,TGTGCCAGCTCACTATCGTCCCCGGGATCTATTTCTGGGGCCAACGTCCTGACTTTC,CASSLSSPGSISGANVLTF
once,TRBV4-2,TRBJ2-7,TRBD2,TGTGCCAGCAGCTTGCGGACTAGCGGGAGAGGGGAGTGGTGGCACGAGCAGTACTTC,CASSLRTSGRGEWWHEQYF
NA,TRBV10-1,TRBJ1-2,TRBD1,TGCGCCAGCAGTGATGGACAGGCCTATGGCTACACCTTC,CASSDGQAYGYTF
NA,TRBV5-1,TRBJ2-7,TRBD1,TGCGCCAGCAGCCCTTGGGGACAGGAGACCTACGAGCAGTACTTC,CASSPWGQETYEQYF
NA,TRBV11-2,TRBJ1-4,TRBD1,TGTGCCAGCAGCTTAGGACAACAGATGACAGGGCAACTGTTTTTT,CASSLGQQMTGQLFF
NA,TRBV25-1,TRBJ2-5,TRBD2,TGTGCCAGCAGTGAAGCGGGAGGGGCCGACCGGGAGACCCAGTACTTC,CASSEAGGADRETQYF
NA,TRBV7-2,TRBJ2-5,NA,TGTGCCAGCAGCTTCAGCGGAGAGACCCAGTACTTC,CASSFSGETQYF
NA,TRBV19,TRBJ2-2,NA,TGTGCCAGTAGTATCCAGGGGAACACCGGGGAGCTGTTTTTT,CASSIQGNTGELFF
NA,TRBV21-1,TRBJ2-5,NA,TGTGCCAGCAGCAAAGGACCGGGACAGAGGACGTTCGAGACCCAGTACTTC,CASSKGPGQRTFETQYF
NA,TRBV5-1,TRBJ1-5,TRBD1,TGCGCCAGCAGCTCGGTCCCGACAGGGTTCGGTCAGCCCCAGCATTTT,CASSSVPTGFGQPQHF
NA,TRBV6-1,TRBJ1-5,NA,TGTGCCAGCAGTGAGACCCCATGGGGAGGTCAGCCCCAGCATTTT,CASSETPWGGQPQHF
NA,TRBV6-1,TRBJ2-2,TRBD1,TGTGCCAGCAACCGGGACAGCCTTACCGGGGAGCTGTTTTTT,CASNRDSLTGELFF
NA,TRBV28,TRBJ1-1,TRBD1,TGTGCCAGCGCATCCCCGGGACAGAGGGAAGCTTTCTTT,CASASPGQREAFF
NA,TRBV19,TRBJ1-5,TRBD1,TGTGCCAGTACCAAAATAGGGACAGGGGGCGGAAATCAGCCCCAGCATTTT,CASTKIGTGGGNQPQHF
NA,TRBV6-5,TRBJ2-7,NA,TGTGCCAGCAGTTACTCGGGGCTAAAGGGCTACGAGCAGTACTTC,CASSYSGLKGYEQYF
once,TRBV9,TRBJ2-2,TRBD1,TGTGCCAGCAGCCCTCGGACAGGGGGGACCGGGGAGCTGTTTTTT,CASSPRTGGTGELFF
NA,TRBV6-6,TRBJ1-5,TRBD1,TGTGCCAGCAGCTATGGGACAGGTAACAATCAGCCCCAGCATTTT,CASSYGTGNNQPQHF
NA,TRBV7-2,TRBJ2-1,TRBD2,TGTGCCAGCAGCTTAGCCCCACTAGCGGGAGGACATTTGAGCTCCTACAATGAGCAGTTCTTC,CASSLAPLAGGHLSSYNEQFF
NA,TRBV9,TRBJ2-1,TRBD1,TGTGCCAGCAGCGGAGACCGGGGACAGGGGAGTGAGCAGTTCTTC,CASSGDRGQGSEQFF
NA,TRBV20-1,TRBJ2-3,NA,TGCAGTGCTAGAGATGCAGACAGACTGTATTTT,CSARDADRLYF
once,TRBV10-3,TRBJ1-6,NA,TGTGCCATCAGTTTGGACAGCTATAATTCACCCCTCCACTTT,CAISLDSYNSPLHF
NA,TRBV27,TRBJ1-2,TRBD1,TGTGCCAGCAGTTTCCGGGACAGAGCCTATGGCTACACCTTC,CASSFRDRAYGYTF
NA,TRBV10-1,TRBJ2-2,TRBD2,TGCGCCAGCAGTGACCGGCCACGCAATAGCGGGAGGACCGGGGAGCTGTTTTTT,CASSDRPRNSGRTGELFF
NA,TRBV2,TRBJ2-5,NA,TGTGCCAGCAGCTCTCGGGGGGCCCCGGGAGAGACCCAGTACTTC,CASSSRGAPGETQYF
NA,TRBV28,TRBJ1-2,TRBD1,TGTGCCAGCAGAACAGGGGATAATGGCTACACCTTC,CASRTGDNGYTF
NA,TRBV27,TRBJ1-1,TRBD1,TGTGCCAGCAGTTTATTGGGGACAGGGTTGGACACTGAAGCTTTCTTT,CASSLLGTGLDTEAFF